These 5 T cell receptor beta chains were all obtained from the same sample, sequenced in a study of T cells in narcolepsy. Method: immunoSEQ multiplex PCR; TCRdb's copy keeps in-frame clones and lacks some. The sample lists fewer than 30,000 clones, 85% occurring once. The sample taken for sequencing was CD45RA- memory CD4+ T cells from PBMCs. These receptors were collected from a human donor with narcolepsy.

J is TRBJ2-1 and V is TRBV5-1, with 13 bases fitting TRBD2. Germline V gene lookup returns CDR1 SGHRS and CDR2 YFSETQ. The CDR3 length is 16 residues. V was clipped by 4 bases and J by 5 bases; unmatched bases: 6. The CDR3 sequence is CASSQILAGGDNEQFF. The CDR3 DNA sequence: TGCGCCAGCAGCCAAATACTAGCGGGAGGGGACAATGAGCAGTTCTTC.

This clone was recorded only once. The chain couples TRBV5-1 to TRBJ1-2; 10 bases agree with TRBD1. The CDR3 covers 14 residues. The J segment lost 4 bases and the V segment lost 6 bases, leaving 6 bases of the junction unmatched. The germline CDR1 and CDR2 sequences are SGHRS and YFSETQ. CDR3 in DNA: TGCGCCAGCACCCCGGGACAGGGGATCTATGGCTACACCTTC. It specifies CASTPGQGIYGYTF. The full variable domain, rest sourced from reference TRBV5-1 and TRBJ1-2, is KAGVTQTPRYLIKTRGQQVTLSCSPISGHRSVSWYQQTPGQGLQFLFEYFSETQRNKGNFPGRFSGRQFSNSRSEMNVSTLELGDSALYLCASTPGQGIYGYTFGSGTRLTVV.

This chain's CDR3 is CASSRKSGGTGELFF. CDR3 sequence (DNA): TGTGCCAGCAGCCGTAAAAGCGGAGGCACCGGGGAGCTGTTTTTT. The rearrangement uses TRBV6-5 and TRBJ2-2, with D tentatively TRBD2 (5 bases). Trimming removed 6 bases from V and 4 bases from J, with 15 bases in between. This CDR3 has 15 amino acids. Germline CDR1 MNHEY, CDR2 SVGAGI.

The rearrangement joins TRBV5-8 to TRBJ1-2; D remains ambiguous. Germline lookup yields CDR1 SGHTS and CDR2 YDEGEE. This CDR3 has 15 amino acids. V was shortened by 1 base and J by 2 bases, with 12 bases between the two germline ends. The CDR3 is CASSLYGNSNYGYTF. The CDR3 DNA is TGTGCCAGCAGCTTGTACGGGAATTCAAACTATGGCTACACCTTC.

J is TRBJ2-3 and V is TRBV6-1, with D tentatively TRBD1 (5 bases). The germline CDR1 and CDR2 sequences are MNHNS and SASEGT. This CDR3 region has 13 residues. Trimming stripped 6 bases from V and 4 bases from J, with 11 bases between. In nucleotides, the CDR3 is TGTGCCAGCAGGGAGTCACAGGCAGATACGCAGTATTTT. Translating gives CASRESQADTQYF.